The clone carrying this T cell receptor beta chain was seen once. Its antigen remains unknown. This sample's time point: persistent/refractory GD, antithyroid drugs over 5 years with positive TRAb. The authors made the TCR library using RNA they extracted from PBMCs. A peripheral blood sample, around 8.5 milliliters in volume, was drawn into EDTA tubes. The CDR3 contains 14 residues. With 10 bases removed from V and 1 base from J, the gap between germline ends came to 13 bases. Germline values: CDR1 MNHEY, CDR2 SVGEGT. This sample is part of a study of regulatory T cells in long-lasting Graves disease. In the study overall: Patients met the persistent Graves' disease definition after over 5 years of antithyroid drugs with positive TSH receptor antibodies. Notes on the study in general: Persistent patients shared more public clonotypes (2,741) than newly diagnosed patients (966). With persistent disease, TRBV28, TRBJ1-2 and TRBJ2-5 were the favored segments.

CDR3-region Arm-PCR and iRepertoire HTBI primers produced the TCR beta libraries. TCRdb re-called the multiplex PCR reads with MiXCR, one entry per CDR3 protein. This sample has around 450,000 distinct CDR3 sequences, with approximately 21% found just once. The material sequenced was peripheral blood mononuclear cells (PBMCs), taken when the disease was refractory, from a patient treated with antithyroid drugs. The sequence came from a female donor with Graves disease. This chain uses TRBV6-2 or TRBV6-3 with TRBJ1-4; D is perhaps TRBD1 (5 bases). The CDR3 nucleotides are TGTGCCACCGGGGGGTGGGGAACTAATGAAAAACTGTTTTTT. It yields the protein CATGGWGTNEKLFF.